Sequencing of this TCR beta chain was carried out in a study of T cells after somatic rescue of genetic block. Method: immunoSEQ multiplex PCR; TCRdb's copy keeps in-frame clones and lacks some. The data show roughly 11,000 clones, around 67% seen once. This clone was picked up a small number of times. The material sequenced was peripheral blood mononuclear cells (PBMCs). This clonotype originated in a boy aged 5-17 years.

CDR3 in DNA: TGCGCCAGCAGCTTATCCCCACAGGGAGCTAACTATGGCTACACCTTC. Protein sequence: CASSLSPQGANYGYTF. The chain recombines TRBV5-1 with TRBJ1-2, with TRBD1 as a possible D gene (6 bases). This CDR3 comprises 16 residues. The V and J ends lost 2 bases and 0 bases respectively, with 14 bases between them. Germline CDR1 SGHRS, CDR2 YFSETQ. The full variable domain, completed using reference TRBV5-1 and TRBJ1-2, is KAGVTQTPRYLIKTRGQQVTLSCSPISGHRSVSWYQQTPGQGLQFLFEYFSETQRNKGNFPGRFSGRQFSNSRSEMNVSTLELGDSALYLCASSLSPQGANYGYTFGSGTRLTVV.